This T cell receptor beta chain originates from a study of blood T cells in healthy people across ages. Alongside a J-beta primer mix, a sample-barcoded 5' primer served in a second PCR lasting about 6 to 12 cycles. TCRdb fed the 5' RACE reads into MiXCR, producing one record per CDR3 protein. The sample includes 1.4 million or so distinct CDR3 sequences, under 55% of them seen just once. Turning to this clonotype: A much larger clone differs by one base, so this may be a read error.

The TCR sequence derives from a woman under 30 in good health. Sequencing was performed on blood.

In DNA form, the CDR3 reads TGCAGTGCTAGGGACAGCACTGAAGCTTTCTTT. It is translated as CSARDSTEAFF. The V call is TRBV20-1, the J call TRBJ1-1, with D possibly matching TRBD1 (6 bases). Trimming removed 3 bases from V and 4 bases from J, with 6 bases in between. From germline, CDR1 is DFQATT and CDR2 SNEGSKA (reference sequence). The CDR3 contains 11 residues.